What follows are 19 T cell receptor beta chains derived from one specimen sequenced in a study of blood T cell repertoires in COVID-19. Some clones are missing from TCRdb's copy, which holds only in-frame ones; the method was immunoSEQ multiplex PCR. Here the sample spans 230,000 or so clones, 70% to 90% being singletons. The sequenced material came from PBMCs or T cells enriched from blood (not recorded which). All receptors come from a woman between 50 and 59 years old who had been exposed to COVID-19.

This clone was counted many times. The chain joins TRBV30 to TRBJ1-1, with D unresolved. The CDR3 consists of 16 residues. Trimming cost V 0 bases and J 8 bases, with 22 bases left between them. From germline, CDR1 is GTSNPN and CDR2 SVGIG (reference sequence). CDR3 sequence: CAWSVRLMMESGEAFF. The CDR3 region has the DNA TGTGCCTGGAGTGTACGGCTTATGATGGAGTCTGGAGAAGCTTTCTTT.

V usage is TRBV9 and J usage is TRBJ2-3; TRBD2 aligns across 8 bases. J gave up 2 bases and V 4 bases, and 6 bases lay outside the gene matches. This CDR3 has 15 residues. CDR1 and CDR2 from the germline V gene are SGDLS and YYNGEE. CDR3 nucleotide sequence: TGTGCCAGCAGCCCCAGGACTAGCAACACAGATACGCAGTATTTT. It encodes CASSPRTSNTDTQYF.

V gene TRBV10-2 combines with J gene TRBJ2-7, with 9 bases that match TRBD1. This CDR3 comprises 14 residues. Germline-derived CDR1 and CDR2 are WSHSY and SAAADI. Trimming cost V 2 bases and J 6 bases; bases outside gene matches: 5. In DNA, the CDR3 is TGCGCCAGCAGTGAGACGGACAGGGGAAGCGAGCAGTACTTC. Translation gives CASSETDRGSEQYF.

This clone was counted only a few times. This chain joins TRBV2 and TRBJ2-5, with D possibly TRBD1 on 5 matching bases. Per germline, CDR1 SNHLY and CDR2 FYNNEI. This CDR3 is 14 amino acids long. V was pared by 2 bases and J by 7 bases, with 14 bases between. This chain's CDR3 is CASSEQKGPGTQYF. DNA of the CDR3: TGTGCCAGCAGTGAACAGAAGGGGCCCGGGACCCAGTACTTC.

The chain employs TRBV29-1 and TRBJ2-1; possible D gene TRBD1, 5 bases. The ends were cut back, 7 bases at V and 0 bases at J, with 16 bases in the middle. The germline V gene has CDR1 SQVTM and CDR2 ANQGSEA. This CDR3 comprises 15 residues. The CDR3 DNA reads TGCAGCGCCCCCTTGGGGCTCAGCTCCTACAATGAGCAGTTCTTC. Translating it yields CSAPLGLSSYNEQFF.

The table lists this clone with a count of one. The chain recombines TRBV5-1 with TRBJ2-5, with TRBD2 matching over 9 bases. The germline CDR1 and CDR2 sequences are SGHRS and YFSETQ. The CDR3 covers 15 residues. J was trimmed by 1 base and V by 4 bases; bases with no gene match: 5. The CDR3: CASSVSGGRQETQYF. Written as DNA, the CDR3 is TGCGCCAGCAGCGTTAGCGGGGGTCGCCAAGAGACCCAGTACTTC. Based on the CDR3 plus reference TRBV5-1 and TRBJ2-5, the full variable domain is KAGVTQTPRYLIKTRGQQVTLSCSPISGHRSVSWYQQTPGQGLQFLFEYFSETQRNKGNFPGRFSGRQFSNSRSEMNVSTLELGDSALYLCASSVSGGRQETQYFGPGTRLLVL.

The CDR3 protein is CASSFWTGGNQPQHF. CDR3 DNA: TGTGCCAGCAGTTTTTGGACAGGGGGGAATCAGCCCCAGCATTTT. The chain recombines TRBV28 with TRBJ1-5; 10 nucleotides align to TRBD1. This CDR3 comprises 15 residues. CDR1 and CDR2 (germline): MDHEN, SYDVKM. V was clipped by 3 bases and J by 4 bases; unmatched bases: 3.

V usage is TRBV5-6 and J usage is TRBJ1-6; tentative D call: TRBD1 (6 bases). Germline V gene sequence: CDR1 SGHDT, CDR2 YYEEEE. The V end lost 1 base, the J end lost 7 bases, and 18 bases lay between the germline ends. The CDR3 spans 17 residues. The CDR3 loop reads CASSLIKTGFGNSPLHF. The CDR3 coding sequence is TGTGCCAGCAGCTTGATTAAAACAGGGTTCGGCAATTCACCCCTCCACTTT.

J is TRBJ2-4 and V is TRBV11-1; D is possibly TRBD1 (5 bases). CDR1 and CDR2 (germline): SGHAT, FQDESV (reference sequence). The CDR3 contains 16 residues. Trimming left V 5 bases short and J 1 base short, with 15 bases between. The CDR3 here is CASSPDSRAAKNIQYF. CDR3 in DNA: TGTGCCAGCAGCCCCGACAGCCGGGCGGCCAAAAACATTCAGTACTTC.

The gene calls are TRBV9 and TRBJ2-1; D is possibly TRBD2 (5 bases). CDR3 size: 15 residues. The V gene's germline CDR1 is SGDLS and CDR2 YYNGEE. V was clipped by 4 bases and J by 3 bases, with 14 bases between them. CDR3 protein: CASSPLDFNYNEQFF. CDR3 coding DNA: TGTGCCAGCAGCCCGTTGGACTTCAACTACAATGAGCAGTTCTTC.

DNA for the CDR3: TGTGCCACATGGGACAGGGGGAACACTGAAGCTTTCTTT. Amino acid sequence: CATWDRGNTEAFF. The rearrangement links TRBV10-3 to TRBJ1-1; TRBD1 matches at 10 bases. The trim removed 10 bases at V and 1 base at J, leaving 3 bases unmatched. CDR1 is ENHRY, CDR2 SYGVKD, per germline. CDR3 length: 13 residues.

The chain uses TRBV5-5 and TRBJ2-2; 7 bases agree with TRBD1. V trimming: 4 bases; J trimming: 5 bases; junction bases outside the gene matches: 11. Per germline, CDR1 SGHKS and CDR2 YYEKEE (reference sequence). CDR3 length equals 16 residues. CDR3 in DNA: TGTGCCAGCAGCCTTACAGGGGCTCGAAGAACCGGGGAGCTGTTTTTT. Amino acid sequence: CASSLTGARRTGELFF.

This clone showed up just once. The V call is TRBV19, the J call TRBJ1-5; TRBD1 aligns across 8 bases. The germline CDR1 and CDR2 sequences are LNHDA and SQIVND (reference sequence). This CDR3 comprises 15 residues. After removal of 7 bases from V and 5 bases from J, the junction contained 10 bases not matched to a gene. The CDR3 sequence is CASTPTGARHQPQHF. DNA of the CDR3: TGTGCCAGTACTCCGACAGGGGCGCGCCATCAGCCCCAGCATTTT.

V gene TRBV7-9 combines with J gene TRBJ1-1; the D is unclear. The CDR3 has 16 amino acids. V was shortened by 1 base and J by 1 base, with 13 bases between the two germline ends. From germline, CDR1 is SEHNR and CDR2 FQNEAQ (reference sequence). In DNA form, the CDR3 reads TGTGCCAGCAGCTTAGGCCCAGGAGGGAGGAACACTGAAGCTTTCTTT. It is translated as CASSLGPGGRNTEAFF.

This clone was seen only a few times. The chain employs TRBV7-9 and TRBJ2-7; a possible D gene is TRBD2 (7 bases). Looked up from germline, CDR1 is SEHNR and CDR2 is FQNEAQ (reference sequence). Trimming took off 5 bases at V and 5 bases at J, with 16 bases between the two ends. The CDR3 loop spans 14 amino acids. CDR3 amino acids: CASSPSGGQNEQYF. The CDR3 DNA sequence: TGTGCCAGCAGCCCCTCGGGGGGCCAGAACGAGCAGTACTTC.

The count of this clone is one. V and J are TRBV11-2 and TRBJ1-1, with TRBD1 matching over 7 bases. The CDR3 is 17 amino acids. Germline lookup yields CDR1 SGHAT and CDR2 FQNNGV. Losses at the gene ends were 5 bases for V and 0 bases for J; bases not matched to a gene: 12. In nucleotides, the CDR3 is TGTGCCAGCAGCCCATTCGGACAGGTGAACATGAACACTGAAGCTTTCTTT. It specifies CASSPFGQVNMNTEAFF.

The chain couples TRBV19 to TRBJ2-3, with D possibly TRBD2 on 5 matching bases. The CDR3 is 13 residues long. Per germline, CDR1 LNHDA and CDR2 SQIVND (reference sequence). Trimming took off 11 bases at V and 5 bases at J, with 17 bases between the two ends. The CDR3 bases are TGTGCCGCCGGCACGGGGTATCGAGATACGCAGTATTTT. Protein product: CAAGTGYRDTQYF.

The CDR3 protein is CATSDPSGGISYNEQFF. The CDR3 DNA follows: TGTGCCACCAGTGATCCTAGCGGGGGGATCTCCTACAATGAGCAGTTCTTC. This chain links TRBV24-1 with TRBJ2-1; 11 bases map to TRBD2. The CDR3 sequence is 17 residues long. The V gene's germline CDR1 is KGHDR and CDR2 SFDVKD. V was clipped by 3 bases and J by 0 bases; unmatched bases: 3.

Remarks on this clone: The sample has other DNA sequences that encode this CDR3 too. The rearrangement joins TRBV30 to TRBJ1-2, with 9 bases that match TRBD1. The CDR3 contains 11 residues. CDR1 and CDR2 (germline): GTSNPN, SVGIG (reference sequence). With 8 bases clipped from V and 2 bases from J, the junction kept 0 bases outside the gene matches. Here the CDR3 reads CAGTGNYGYTF. CDR3 sequence (DNA): TGTGCCGGGACAGGGAACTATGGCTACACCTTC.